The sequence of this T cell receptor (beta chain) was determined in a study of identical twins (dated by TCRdb to 2016 to 2017). Context from the whole study: To test whether fetal clonotypes persist, this study deep-sequenced TCR alpha and beta repertoires from monozygotic twins, from unrelated adults of various ages, and from cord blood. To rule out contamination, replicate twin experiments were performed at different times with different library preparation protocols. Study-level results and caveats: Because the same donors could not be followed over many years, the conclusions relied on cross-sectional statistical analysis. Abundant cord blood beta clonotypes carried fewer insertions; young adult naive repertoires showed a weaker similar trend, while memory repertoires showed none. Out-of-frame TCR alpha sequences shared between twins showed an excess of low generation-probability sequences compared with coincidental sharing between unrelated individuals. Invariant T cells such as MAIT and iNKT could partly confound zero-insertion analyses, though diverse VJ usage argued against this for most clonotypes. Recombination models systematically underestimated out-of-frame TCR alpha sharing in monozygotic twins but agreed with sharing between unrelated individuals. A weaker excess of twin sharing was found in beta out-of-frame sequences because the signal-to-noise ratio was lowered by fewer shared sequences.

Via the germline V gene, CDR1 is LGHNA and CDR2 YNFKEQ. The CDR3 spans 15 residues, from the cysteine through the phenylalanine. The DNA shown is the 45-base CDR3, in frame from base 1. The junction shows trimming of 3 bases on V and 8 bases on J, and the gene matches do not reach 5 bases of it. Receptor libraries were prepared by 5' RACE. Sequencer: Illumina HiSeq 2000. A universal primer binding site was introduced by template switching, and a unique molecular identifier was present in the final cDNA, enabling accurate counting of TCR cDNA molecules. Specific primers in the conserved constant-segment region were used to synthesize first-strand cDNA for the TCR alpha and beta chains. To control for contamination, every cDNA library carried two barcodes: a SMART-Mk sample barcode plus Illumina barcodes. Two successive PCR steps introduced TruSeq adapter sequences along with Illumina sample barcodes. Sequencing of the TCR alpha and beta cDNA libraries was done on the Illumina HiSeq platform using custom primers. The paper's data handling went like this. MiGEC was used to process raw reads and extract unique molecular identifiers, and MiXCR was used to find CDR3 positions. For each individual, recombination models were inferred using an EM algorithm with the repgenHMM and IGoR tools. The analysis of shared clonotypes was done with the tcR package in R, with sharing normalized by the product of cloneset sizes. To study raw recombination free of thymic and clonal selection effects, out-of-frame nonproductive sequences were analyzed. TCRdb handled the public reads itself, with Q25 trimming in fastp and clone calling in MiXCR, and kept productive beta chains. A single entry per CDR3 protein holds the most common genes and DNA from its merged rows. The V and J calls come from TCRdb's annotation, not from the publication. The sample profile shows 1.5 million to 2 million distinct CDR3 sequences; under 35% of them were found once. The ten largest clones represent 0.27% of the sample.

On this clonotype itself: Its binding antigen is unknown. No much larger clone exists at a distance of one base, and base qualities are not known.

All donors were healthy Caucasians. The rearranged chain carries TRBV4-2 and TRBJ2-1; TRBD2 matches 12 bases in the middle. Sequences were obtained from cord blood. This receptor was identified in a newborn girl in good health. DNA sequence: TGTGCCAGCAGCCACCCTAGCGGGAGGGCGTATGAGCAGTTCTTC. This translates into CASSHPSGRAYEQFF.